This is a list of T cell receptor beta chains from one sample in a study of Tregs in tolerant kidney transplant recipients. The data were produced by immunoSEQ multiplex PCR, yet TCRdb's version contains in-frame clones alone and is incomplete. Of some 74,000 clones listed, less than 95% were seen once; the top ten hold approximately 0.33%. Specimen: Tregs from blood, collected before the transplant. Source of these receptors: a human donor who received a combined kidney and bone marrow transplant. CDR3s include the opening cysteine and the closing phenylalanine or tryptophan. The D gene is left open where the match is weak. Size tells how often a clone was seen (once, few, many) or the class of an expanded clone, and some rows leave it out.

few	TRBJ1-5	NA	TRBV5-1	TGCGCCAGCAGCTTTGCCGCAGGGTCTCAGCCCCAGCATTTT	CASSFAAGSQPQHF
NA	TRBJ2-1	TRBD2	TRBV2	TGTGCCAGCAGTGATAGCCGGGGGGGACACAATGAGCAGTTCTTC	CASSDSRGGHNEQFF
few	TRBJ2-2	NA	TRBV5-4	TGTGCCAGCAGCTATCCACAGGGAGTCGGGGAGCTGTTTTTT	CASSYPQGVGELFF
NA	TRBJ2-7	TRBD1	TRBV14	TGTGCCAGCAGCCGTATAGACAGGGACTACGAGCAGTACTTC	CASSRIDRDYEQYF
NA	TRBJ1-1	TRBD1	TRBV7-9	TGTGCCGGACGGACAGGGGGGAACACTGAAGCTTTCTTT	CAGRTGGNTEAFF
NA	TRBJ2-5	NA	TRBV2	TGTGCCAGCACTCTACGGGTTGAGGAGACCCAGTACTTC	CASTLRVEETQYF
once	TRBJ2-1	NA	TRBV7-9	TGTGCCAGCCAGGGGGACTACCCCAATGAGCAGTTCTTC	CASQGDYPNEQFF
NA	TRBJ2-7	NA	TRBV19	TGTGCCAGTAGTATAGTTTTGGGCGGATCCTACGAGCAGTACTTC	CASSIVLGGSYEQYF
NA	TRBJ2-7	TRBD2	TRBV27	TGTGCCAGCAGCCCTAGCGGGTACTCCTACGAGCAGTACTTC	CASSPSGYSYEQYF
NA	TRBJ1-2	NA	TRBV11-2	TGTGCCAGCAGCCCATCGGACAGATCCTATGGCTACACCTTC	CASSPSDRSYGYTF
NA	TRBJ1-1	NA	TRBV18	TGTGCCAGCTCACCACCATTTTCCGGGTACACTGAAGCTTTCTTT	CASSPPFSGYTEAFF
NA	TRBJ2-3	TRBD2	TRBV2	TGTGCCAGCACCCCCGGACTAGCGGGGGGCACAGATACGCAGTATTTT	CASTPGLAGGTDTQYF
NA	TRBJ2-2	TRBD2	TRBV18	TGTGCCAGCTCAGGGACTAGGAGCACCGGGGAGCTGTTTTTT	CASSGTRSTGELFF
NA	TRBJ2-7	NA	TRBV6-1	TGTGCCAGCATTGATAATACCTTCTCCTACGAGCAGTACTTC	CASIDNTFSYEQYF
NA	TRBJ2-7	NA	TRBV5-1	TGCGCCAGCAGCGGAGGGACACACACCTACGAGCAGTACTTC	CASSGGTHTYEQYF
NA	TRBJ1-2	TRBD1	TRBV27	TGTGCCAGCAGTAGGACAGGGTCTGGCTACACCTTC	CASSRTGSGYTF
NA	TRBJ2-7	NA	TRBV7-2	TGTGCCAGCAGCCTACCCTCCTACGAGCAGTACTTC	CASSLPSYEQYF
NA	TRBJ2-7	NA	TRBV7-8	TGTGCCAGCAGCTTAAACAGGGCCAACGAGCAGTACTTC	CASSLNRANEQYF
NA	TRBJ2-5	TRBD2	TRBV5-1	TGCGCCAGCAGCTTGGGACTAGCGGGAGGGGGAGAGACCCAGTACTTC	CASSLGLAGGGETQYF
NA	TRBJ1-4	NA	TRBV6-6	TGTGCCAGCAGCCCTCGGGGGGCTAATGAAAAACTGTTTTTT	CASSPRGANEKLFF
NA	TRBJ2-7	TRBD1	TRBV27	TGTGCCAGCAGTGTCACCGGGACAGGGGGCTATTCCTACGAGCAGTACTTC	CASSVTGTGGYSYEQYF
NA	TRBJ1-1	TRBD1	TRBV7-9	TGTGCCAGCAGCCCCTGGACAGGGTCGGTGACTGAAGCTTTCTTT	CASSPWTGSVTEAFF
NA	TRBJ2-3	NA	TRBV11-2	TGTGCCAGCAGCTTAGCTCCAGCGCCAGGCACAGATACGCAGTATTTT	CASSLAPAPGTDTQYF
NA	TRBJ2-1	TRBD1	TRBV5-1	TGCGCCAGCAGCTTGGGGACAGGGGGCCTTGAGCAGTTCTTC	CASSLGTGGLEQFF
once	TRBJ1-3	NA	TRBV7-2	TGTGCCAGCAGCGCGACAGGTTCGTTTGGAAACACCATATATTTT	CASSATGSFGNTIYF
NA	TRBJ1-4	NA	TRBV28	TGTGCCAGCAGCCGAGGGGAAAAACTGTTTTTT	CASSRGEKLFF
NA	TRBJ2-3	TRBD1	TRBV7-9	TGTGCCAGCAGCTTAGGACGGACAGGGGGCACAGATACGCAGTATTTT	CASSLGRTGGTDTQYF
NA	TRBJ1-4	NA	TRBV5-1	TGCGCCAGCAGCCCCGGGCAGGGTGGAGAAAAACTGTTTTTT	CASSPGQGGEKLFF
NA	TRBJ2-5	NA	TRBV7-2	TGTGCCAGCAGCTTTGTGGAAAAAGAGACCCAGTACTTC	CASSFVEKETQYF
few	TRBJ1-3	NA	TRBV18	TGTGCCAGCTCGCAGGGCGCTGGAAACACCATATATTTT	CASSQGAGNTIYF
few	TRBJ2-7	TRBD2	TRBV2	TGTGCCAGCGACGGCGGGAGGGGTGGGGAGCAGTACTTC	CASDGGRGGEQYF
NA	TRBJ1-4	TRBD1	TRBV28	TGTGCCAGCATGATGGGACAGGGTAATGAAAAACTGTTTTTT	CASMMGQGNEKLFF
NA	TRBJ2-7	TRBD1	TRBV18	TGTGCCAGCTCTCCCCCCACTGGGACAGGGGCTGGTGAGCAGTACTTC	CASSPPTGTGAGEQYF
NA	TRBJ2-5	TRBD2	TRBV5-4	TGTGCCAGCAGCTTGGGGCTAGCGGGAGGGGAGACCCAGTACTTC	CASSLGLAGGETQYF
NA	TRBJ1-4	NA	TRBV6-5	TGTGCCAGCAGGCCGACAGTTGATAATGAAAAACTGTTTTTT	CASRPTVDNEKLFF
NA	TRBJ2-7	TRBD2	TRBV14	TGTGCCAGCAGCCCAAAGCCGGGACTAGCGGGAGCCTACGAGCAGTACTTC	CASSPKPGLAGAYEQYF
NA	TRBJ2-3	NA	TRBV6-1	TGTGCCAGCAGCTACAGGGAAGGGACAGATACGCAGTATTTT	CASSYREGTDTQYF
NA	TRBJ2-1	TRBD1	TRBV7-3	TGTGCCAGCAGCTCGGGACAGGGGTCTTGGAATGAGCAGTTCTTC	CASSSGQGSWNEQFF
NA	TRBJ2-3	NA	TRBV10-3	TGTGCCATCAGTGAAAGCGGAGGCACAGATACGCAGTATTTT	CAISESGGTDTQYF
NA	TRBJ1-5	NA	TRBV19	TGTGCCAGCACCGGGCAGGGCGGTCAGCCCCAGCATTTT	CASTGQGGQPQHF
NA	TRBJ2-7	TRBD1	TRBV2	TGTGCCAGCAGCGAGATCACCGGGACAGCCTACGAGCAGTACTTC	CASSEITGTAYEQYF